One and the same sample provided the 14 T cell receptor beta chains below, sequenced in a study of long-term antiretroviral therapy in people with HIV (dated by TCRdb to between 2021 and 2024). Sequencing of the TRB variable region was done with the immunoSEQ hsTCRB v3.0 assay at survey level resolution. TCRdb mirrors the immuneACCESS table, restricted to in-frame sequences. Some clones are absent from its copies; in checked studies, under half trace to an unresolved V gene, and the reason for the others is unknown. Here the sample has roughly 28,000 clones; 75% to 85% occur a single time. Clones ranked in the top ten supply 12% to 15% of the sample. The input for sequencing was unsorted PBMCs, taken 2.9 years after starting antiretroviral therapy. The receptors derive from a man in his forties or fifties with HIV.

The chain is built from TRBV20-1 and TRBJ1-2; no firm D call. This CDR3 spans 10 amino acids. CDR1 DFQATT and CDR2 SNEGSKA come from the germline V gene (reference sequence). V shed 7 bases and J shed 8 bases, with 11 bases lying between them. The DNA for the CDR3 is TGCAGTGGCTCGGACTGGGGCTACACCTTC. This gives the protein CSGSDWGYTF.

V usage is TRBV2 and J usage is TRBJ2-7; D perhaps matches TRBD1 (5 bases). This CDR3 comprises 11 residues. CDR1 SNHLY and CDR2 FYNNEI come from the germline V gene. Deletions cut 10 bases from V and 7 bases from J, with 14 bases between. The CDR3 DNA sequence: TGTGCCACCCTTAGGGGTGGGGAGCAGTACTTC. This translates into CATLRGGEQYF.

This sequence joins TRBV5-8 and TRBJ1-1, with D perhaps matching TRBD1 (6 bases). The germline V gene encodes CDR1 SGHTS and CDR2 YDEGEE. Deletions cut 4 bases from V and 1 base from J, with 20 bases between. The length of the CDR3 is 17 residues. This CDR3 is CASSPRTGSLENTEAFF. CDR3 DNA sequence: TGTGCCAGCAGCCCACGAACAGGGTCACTAGAGAACACTGAAGCTTTCTTT.

This chain uses TRBV7-8 with TRBJ2-1; 8 bases align to TRBD2. Germline V lookup: CDR1 SGHVS, CDR2 FQNEAQ. The ends lost 8 bases at V and 0 bases at J; junction bases unmatched: 9. The CDR3 runs 16 residues. CDR3 region: CASVGGSGGSYNEQFF. The CDR3 coding sequence is TGTGCCAGCGTGGGTGGGAGCGGGGGCTCCTACAATGAGCAGTTCTTC.

The V call is TRBV7-9, the J call TRBJ1-1; 8 nucleotides line up with TRBD1. CDR3 length equals 13 residues. V gave up 5 bases and J gave up 5 bases; unmatched junction bases: 4. Germline CDR1 reads SEHNR; CDR2 reads FQNEAQ (reference sequence). The DNA for the CDR3 is TGTGCCAGCAGCCTGGGACAGGAGACTGAAGCTTTCTTT. Protein sequence: CASSLGQETEAFF.

The chain combines TRBV9 with TRBJ2-5; 7 bases agree with TRBD2. This CDR3 has 16 residues. Germline V gene lookup returns CDR1 SGDLS and CDR2 YYNGEE. The junction had 11 bases not matched to a gene; V was cut back by 2 bases and J by 4 bases. CDR3 in DNA: TGTGCCAGCAGCGTCTTGGGGTGGTCGGGGGGAGAGACCCAGTACTTC. Protein product: CASSVLGWSGGETQYF.

The chain is built from TRBV7-9 and TRBJ1-6, with 7 bases fitting TRBD1. V gave up 5 bases and J gave up 7 bases; unmatched junction bases: 8. The length of the CDR3 is 15 residues. Germline V gives CDR1 SEHNR, CDR2 FQNEAQ (reference sequence). This CDR3 is CASSPPGQLNSPLHF. The CDR3 nucleotides are TGTGCCAGCAGCCCGCCGGGACAGCTAAATTCACCCCTCCACTTT. Based on the CDR3 plus reference TRBV7-9 and TRBJ1-6, the full variable domain is DTGVSQNPRHKITKRGQNVTFRCDPISEHNRLYWYRQTLGQGPEFLTYFQNEAQLEKSRLLSDRFSAERPKGSFSTLEIQRTEQGDSAMYLCASSPPGQLNSPLHFGNGTRLTVT.

The CDR3 here is CASSLALMTYEQYF. The DNA of the CDR3 is TGCGCCAGCAGCTTGGCATTAATGACATACGAGCAGTACTTC. The chain links TRBV5-1 to TRBJ2-7, with unresolved D. CDR1 SGHRS and CDR2 YFSETQ come from the germline V gene. CDR3 size: 14 residues. The V end lost 0 bases, the J end lost 4 bases, and 11 bases lay between the germline ends. Complete variable domain (other parts from reference TRBV5-1 and TRBJ2-7): KAGVTQTPRYLIKTRGQQVTLSCSPISGHRSVSWYQQTPGQGLQFLFEYFSETQRNKGNFPGRFSGRQFSNSRSEMNVSTLELGDSALYLCASSLALMTYEQYFGPGTRLTVT.

This chain's CDR3 is CASSSGPEQYF. The CDR3, as DNA: TGTGCCAGCAGTTCAGGGCCCGAGCAGTACTTC. V and J are TRBV27 and TRBJ2-7; tentatively, D is TRBD1 (5 bases). Trimming took off 4 bases at V and 6 bases at J, with 7 bases between the two ends. CDR1 is MNHEY and CDR2 is SMNVEV in the germline V gene (reference sequence). The CDR3 spans 11 residues.

The V and J genes are TRBV5-1 and TRBJ1-6, with D possibly TRBD1 on 6 matching bases. CDR1 SGHRS and CDR2 YFSETQ come from the germline V gene. Trimming shortened V by 0 bases and J by 8 bases, and 18 bases separated the two germline ends. The CDR3 has 17 amino acids. The CDR3 reads CASSLALGAGADSPLHF. CDR3 nucleotide sequence: TGCGCCAGCAGCTTGGCCTTAGGGGCAGGGGCGGATTCACCCCTCCACTTT.

V usage is TRBV5-5 and J usage is TRBJ2-7; the D gene is possibly TRBD1 (6 bases). CDR1 and CDR2 (germline): SGHKS, YYEKEE (reference sequence). Trimming took 5 bases from V and 2 from J, leaving 17 bases between them. The CDR3 runs to 15 residues. The CDR3 coding sequence is TGTGCCAGCAGTGACCCGGGACACACACCCTACGAGCAGTACTTC. Amino acid sequence: CASSDPGHTPYEQYF.

The chain joins TRBV27 to TRBJ2-7; no firm D call. The V gene lost 3 bases and the J gene lost 3 bases, with 9 bases spanning the gap. The germline V gene encodes CDR1 MNHEY and CDR2 SMNVEV (reference sequence). This CDR3 has 13 residues. The CDR3, as DNA: TGTGCCAGCAGTTTCGGCACCGACTACGAGCAGTACTTC. Protein: CASSFGTDYEQYF.

The genes are TRBV28 and TRBJ2-4; TRBD2 might be the D (7 bases). The CDR3 loop spans 18 amino acids. From germline, CDR1 is MDHEN and CDR2 SYDVKM. Trimming pared 7 bases from V and 2 bases from J, leaving 24 bases between. CDR3 bases: TGTGCCAGCAACCCAACCCTCGGGGGGCACTCTACCAAAAACATTCAGTACTTC. Its protein product is CASNPTLGGHSTKNIQYF.

This clone showed up just a few times. The V gene is TRBV5-1, the J gene TRBJ1-5; D is undetermined. CDR3 length: 15 amino acids. Trimming took off 0 bases at V and 1 base at J, with 8 bases between the two ends. Germline assignment: CDR1 SGHRS and CDR2 YFSETQ. CDR3 loop: CASSLGVGSNQPQHF. CDR3 nucleotide sequence: TGCGCCAGCAGCTTGGGGGTAGGGAGCAATCAGCCCCAGCATTTT.